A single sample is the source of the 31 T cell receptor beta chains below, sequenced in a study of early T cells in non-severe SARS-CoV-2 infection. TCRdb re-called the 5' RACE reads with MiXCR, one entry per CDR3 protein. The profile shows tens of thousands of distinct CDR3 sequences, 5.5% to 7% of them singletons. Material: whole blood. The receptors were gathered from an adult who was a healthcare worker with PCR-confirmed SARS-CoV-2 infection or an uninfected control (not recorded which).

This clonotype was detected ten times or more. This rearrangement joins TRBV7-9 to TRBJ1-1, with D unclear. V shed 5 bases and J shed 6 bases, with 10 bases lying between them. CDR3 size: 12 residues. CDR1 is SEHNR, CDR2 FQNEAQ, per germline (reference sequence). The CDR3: CASSVDMPEAFF. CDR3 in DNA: TGTGCCAGCAGCGTCGACATGCCTGAAGCTTTCTTT. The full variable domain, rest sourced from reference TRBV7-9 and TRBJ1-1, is DTGVSQNPRHKITKRGQNVTFRCDPISEHNRLYWYRQTLGQGPEFLTYFQNEAQLEKSRLLSDRFSAERPKGSFSTLEIQRTEQGDSAMYLCASSVDMPEAFFGQGTRLTVV.

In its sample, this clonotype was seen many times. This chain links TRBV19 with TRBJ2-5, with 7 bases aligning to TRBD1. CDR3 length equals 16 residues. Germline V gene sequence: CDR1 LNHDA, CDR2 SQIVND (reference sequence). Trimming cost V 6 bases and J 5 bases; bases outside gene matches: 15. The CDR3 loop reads CASSPLTGAGRETQYF. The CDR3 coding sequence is TGTGCCAGTAGCCCCTTAACAGGGGCGGGCCGGGAGACCCAGTACTTC.

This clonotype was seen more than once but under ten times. CDR3 sequence: CASSLGGRRSYEQYF. In nucleotides, the CDR3 is TGTGCCAGCAGTTTAGGCGGGAGGCGGTCCTACGAGCAGTACTTC. The V and J genes are TRBV27 and TRBJ2-7; 8 positions match TRBD2. Germline CDR1 reads MNHEY; CDR2 reads SMNVEV (reference sequence). The V segment lost 2 bases and the J segment 1 base; nucleotides outside the gene matches: 4. This CDR3 comprises 15 residues.

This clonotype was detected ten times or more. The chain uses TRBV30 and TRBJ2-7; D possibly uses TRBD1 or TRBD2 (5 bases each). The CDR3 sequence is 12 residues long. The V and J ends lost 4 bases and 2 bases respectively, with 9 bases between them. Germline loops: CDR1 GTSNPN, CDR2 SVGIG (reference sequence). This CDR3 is CAWTGSPYEQYF. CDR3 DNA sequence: TGTGCCTGGACAGGGAGTCCCTACGAGCAGTACTTC.

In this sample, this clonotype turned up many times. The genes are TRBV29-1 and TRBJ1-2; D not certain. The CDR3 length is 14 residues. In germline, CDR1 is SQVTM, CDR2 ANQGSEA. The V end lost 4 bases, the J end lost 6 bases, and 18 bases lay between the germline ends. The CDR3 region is CSVGELSGSNGYTF. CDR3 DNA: TGCAGCGTTGGGGAGTTGTCAGGATCCAATGGCTACACCTTC.

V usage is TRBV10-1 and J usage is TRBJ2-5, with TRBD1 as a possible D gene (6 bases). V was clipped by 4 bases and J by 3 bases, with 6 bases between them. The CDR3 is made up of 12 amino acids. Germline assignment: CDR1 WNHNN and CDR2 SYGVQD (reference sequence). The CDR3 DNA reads TGCGCCAGCAGTGGGACAGAAGAGACCCAGTACTTC. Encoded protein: CASSGTEETQYF.

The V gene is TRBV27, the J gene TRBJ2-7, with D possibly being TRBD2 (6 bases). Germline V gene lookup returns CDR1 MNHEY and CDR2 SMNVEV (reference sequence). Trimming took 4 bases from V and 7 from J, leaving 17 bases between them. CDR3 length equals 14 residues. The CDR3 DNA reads TGTGCCAGCAGTTACGCCCAGACTAGTAGGGAGCAGTACTTC. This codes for CASSYAQTSREQYF.

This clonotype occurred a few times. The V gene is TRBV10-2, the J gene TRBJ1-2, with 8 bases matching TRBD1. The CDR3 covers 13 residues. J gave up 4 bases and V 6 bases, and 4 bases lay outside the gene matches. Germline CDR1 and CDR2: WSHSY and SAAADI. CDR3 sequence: CASRSDRVYGYTF. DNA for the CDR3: TGCGCCAGCAGATCGGACAGGGTCTATGGCTACACCTTC.

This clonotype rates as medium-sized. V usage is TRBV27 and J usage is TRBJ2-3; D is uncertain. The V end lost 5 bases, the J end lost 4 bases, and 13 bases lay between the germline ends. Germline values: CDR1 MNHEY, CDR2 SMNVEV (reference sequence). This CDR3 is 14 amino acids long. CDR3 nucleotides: TGTGCCAGCAGTCGGTGGTTAGAGGCAGATACGCAGTATTTT. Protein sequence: CASSRWLEADTQYF.

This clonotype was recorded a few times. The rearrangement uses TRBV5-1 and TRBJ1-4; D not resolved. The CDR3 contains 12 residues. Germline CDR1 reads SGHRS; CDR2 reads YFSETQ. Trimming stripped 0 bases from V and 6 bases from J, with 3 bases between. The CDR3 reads CASSLGDEKLFF. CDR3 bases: TGCGCCAGCAGCTTGGGAGATGAAAAACTGTTTTTT.

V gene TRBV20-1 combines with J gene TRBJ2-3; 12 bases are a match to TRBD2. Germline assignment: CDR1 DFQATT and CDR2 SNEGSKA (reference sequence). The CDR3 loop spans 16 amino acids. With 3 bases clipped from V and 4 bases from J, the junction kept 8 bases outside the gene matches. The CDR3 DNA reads TGCAGTGCTAGCGGACTAGCGGGACTGCTCCCAGATACGCAGTATTTT. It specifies CSASGLAGLLPDTQYF.

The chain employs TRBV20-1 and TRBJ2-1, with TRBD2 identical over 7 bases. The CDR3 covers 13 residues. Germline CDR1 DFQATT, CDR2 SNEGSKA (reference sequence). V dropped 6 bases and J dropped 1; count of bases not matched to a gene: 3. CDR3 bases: TGCAGTGCGCAGCGGGAATCCTACAATGAGCAGTTCTTC. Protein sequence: CSAQRESYNEQFF.

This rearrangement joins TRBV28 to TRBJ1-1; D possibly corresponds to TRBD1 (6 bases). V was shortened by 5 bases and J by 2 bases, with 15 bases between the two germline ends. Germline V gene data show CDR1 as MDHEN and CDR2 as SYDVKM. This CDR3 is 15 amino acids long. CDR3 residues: CASSPPDRFNTEAFF. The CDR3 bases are TGTGCCAGCAGTCCACCTGACAGGTTCAACACTGAAGCTTTCTTT.

The CDR3 DNA reads TGTGCCACCAGCGCTAGCGGGAGTCTACGGAATGAGCAGTTCTTC. This encodes CATSASGSLRNEQFF. The J gene is TRBJ2-1, the V gene TRBV15, with 10 bases that match TRBD2. Losses at the gene ends were 5 bases for V and 7 bases for J; bases not matched to a gene: 8. The CDR3 is 15 amino acids. Germline CDR1 LNHNV, CDR2 YYDKDF (reference sequence).

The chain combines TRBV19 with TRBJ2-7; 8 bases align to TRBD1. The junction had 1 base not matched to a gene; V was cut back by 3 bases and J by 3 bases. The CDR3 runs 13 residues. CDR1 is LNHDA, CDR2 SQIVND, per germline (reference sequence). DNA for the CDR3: TGTGCCAGTAGTATCACAGGGGGCTACGAGCAGTACTTC. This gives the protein CASSITGGYEQYF.

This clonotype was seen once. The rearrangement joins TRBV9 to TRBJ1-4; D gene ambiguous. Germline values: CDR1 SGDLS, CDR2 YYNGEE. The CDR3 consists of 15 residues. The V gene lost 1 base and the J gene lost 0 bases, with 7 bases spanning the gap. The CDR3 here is CASSVSHSTNEKLFF. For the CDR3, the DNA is TGTGCCAGCAGCGTATCTCACTCAACTAATGAAAAACTGTTTTTT. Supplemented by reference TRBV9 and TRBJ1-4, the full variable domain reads DSGVTQTPKHLITATGQRVTLRCSPRSGDLSVYWYQQSLDQGLQFLIQYYNGEERAKGNILERFSAQQFPDLHSELNLSSLELGDSALYFCASSVSHSTNEKLFFGSGTQLSVL.

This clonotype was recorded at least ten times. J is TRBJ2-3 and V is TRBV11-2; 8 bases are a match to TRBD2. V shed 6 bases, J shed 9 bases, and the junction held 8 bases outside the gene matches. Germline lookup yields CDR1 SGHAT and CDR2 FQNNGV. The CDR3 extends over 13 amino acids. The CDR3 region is CASRISGEWTQYF. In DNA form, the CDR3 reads TGTGCCAGCAGGATTAGCGGGGAATGGACGCAGTATTTT.

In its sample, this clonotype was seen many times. The CDR3 loop is CAWSVRGSTDTQYF. CDR3 DNA sequence: TGTGCCTGGAGTGTACGGGGTAGCACAGATACGCAGTATTTT. This chain connects TRBV30 to TRBJ2-3; TRBD2 is a possible D gene (5 bases). The ends were cut back, 0 bases at V and 0 bases at J, with 7 bases in the middle. Germline CDR1 is GTSNPN and CDR2 is SVGIG (reference sequence). The CDR3 runs to 14 residues.

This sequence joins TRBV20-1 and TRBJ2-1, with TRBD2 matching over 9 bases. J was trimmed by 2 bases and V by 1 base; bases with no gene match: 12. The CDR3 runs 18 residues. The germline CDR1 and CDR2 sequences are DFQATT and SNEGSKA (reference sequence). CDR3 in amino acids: CSARGPLAGDSPYNEQFF. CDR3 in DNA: TGCAGTGCTAGAGGACCACTAGCGGGTGACTCTCCCTACAATGAGCAGTTCTTC.

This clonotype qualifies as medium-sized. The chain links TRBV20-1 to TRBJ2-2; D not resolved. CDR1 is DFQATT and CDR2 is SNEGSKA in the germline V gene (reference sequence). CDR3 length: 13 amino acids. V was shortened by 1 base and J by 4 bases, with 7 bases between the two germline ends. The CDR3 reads CSARVPLTGELFF. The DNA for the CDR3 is TGCAGTGCTAGAGTACCTCTCACCGGGGAGCTGTTTTTT.

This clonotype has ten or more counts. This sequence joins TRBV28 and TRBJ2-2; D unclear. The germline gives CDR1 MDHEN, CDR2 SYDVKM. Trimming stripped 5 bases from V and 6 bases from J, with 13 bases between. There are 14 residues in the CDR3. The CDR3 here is CASSSPTEAGELFF. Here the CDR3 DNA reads TGTGCCAGCAGTAGCCCCACTGAGGCCGGGGAGCTGTTTTTT. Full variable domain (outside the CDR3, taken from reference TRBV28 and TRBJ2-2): DVKVTQSSRYLVKRTGEKVFLECVQDMDHENMFWYRQDPGLGLRLIYFSYDVKMKEKGDIPEGYSVSREKKERFSLILESASTNQTSMYLCASSSPTEAGELFFGEGSRLTVL.

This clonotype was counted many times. The CDR3 here is CATSEETRAYGYTF. CDR3 DNA sequence: TGTGCCACCAGTGAAGAGACCCGCGCATATGGCTACACCTTC. The rearrangement uses TRBV24-1 and TRBJ1-2; no firm D call. The V gene lost 4 bases and the J gene lost 5 bases, with 13 bases spanning the gap. The CDR3 runs 14 residues. CDR1 and CDR2 (germline): KGHDR, SFDVKD.

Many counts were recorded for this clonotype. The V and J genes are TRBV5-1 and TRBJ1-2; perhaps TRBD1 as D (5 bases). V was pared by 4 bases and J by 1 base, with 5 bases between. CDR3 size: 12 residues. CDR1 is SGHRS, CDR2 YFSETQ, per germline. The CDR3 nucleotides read TGCGCCAGCAGCCAGGGTAACTATGGCTACACCTTC. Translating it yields CASSQGNYGYTF.

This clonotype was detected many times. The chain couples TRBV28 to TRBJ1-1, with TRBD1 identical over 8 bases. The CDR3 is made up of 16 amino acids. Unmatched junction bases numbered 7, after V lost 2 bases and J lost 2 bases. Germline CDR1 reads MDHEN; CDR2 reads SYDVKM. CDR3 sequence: CASSLRTGLSNTEAFF. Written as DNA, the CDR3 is TGTGCCAGCAGTTTAAGGACAGGGCTGTCAAACACTGAAGCTTTCTTT.

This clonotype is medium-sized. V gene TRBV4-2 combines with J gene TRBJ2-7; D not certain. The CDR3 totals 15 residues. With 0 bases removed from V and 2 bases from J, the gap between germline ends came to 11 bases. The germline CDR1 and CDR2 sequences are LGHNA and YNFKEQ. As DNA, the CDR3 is TGTGCCAGCAGCCAAGATCTTGGTTGGACCTACGAGCAGTACTTC. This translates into CASSQDLGWTYEQYF.

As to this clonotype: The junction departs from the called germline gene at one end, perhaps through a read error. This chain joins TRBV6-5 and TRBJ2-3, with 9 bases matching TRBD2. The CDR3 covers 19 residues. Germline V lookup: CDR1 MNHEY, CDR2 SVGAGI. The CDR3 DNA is TGTGCCGGCAGTTTCCACCCCAGCCTGATAGCGGGAGCCACAGATACGCAGTATTTT. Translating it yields CAGSFHPSLIAGATDTQYF.

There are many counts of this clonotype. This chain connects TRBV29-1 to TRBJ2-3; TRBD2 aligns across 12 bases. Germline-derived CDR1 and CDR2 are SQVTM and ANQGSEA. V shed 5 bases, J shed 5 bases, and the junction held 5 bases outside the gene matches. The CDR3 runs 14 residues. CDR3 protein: CSVRPGLAGDTQYF. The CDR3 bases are TGCAGCGTTCGACCGGGACTAGCGGGAGATACGCAGTATTTT.

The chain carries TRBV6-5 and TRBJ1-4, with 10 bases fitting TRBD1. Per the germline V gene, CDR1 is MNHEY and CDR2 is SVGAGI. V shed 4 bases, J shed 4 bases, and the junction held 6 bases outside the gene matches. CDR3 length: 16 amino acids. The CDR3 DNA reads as TGTGCCAGCAGTTCCGGGACAGGGGTGCATAATGAAAAACTGTTTTTT. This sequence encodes CASSSGTGVHNEKLFF.

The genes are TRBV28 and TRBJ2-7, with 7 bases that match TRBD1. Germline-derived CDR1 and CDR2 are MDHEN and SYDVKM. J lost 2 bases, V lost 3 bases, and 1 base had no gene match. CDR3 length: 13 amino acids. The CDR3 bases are TGTGCCAGCAGTTTTCAGGGGGCCTACGAGCAGTACTTC. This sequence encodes CASSFQGAYEQYF.

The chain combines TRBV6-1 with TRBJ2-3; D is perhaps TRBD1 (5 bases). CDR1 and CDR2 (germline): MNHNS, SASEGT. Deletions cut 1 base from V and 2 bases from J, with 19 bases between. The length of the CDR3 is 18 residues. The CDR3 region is CASSEDQMVQVHTDTQYF. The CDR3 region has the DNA TGTGCCAGCAGTGAAGATCAGATGGTACAGGTCCACACAGATACGCAGTATTTT.

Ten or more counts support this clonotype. CDR3 in amino acids: CASGAAKLFF. CDR3 bases: TGTGCCAGCGGCGCCGCAAAACTGTTTTTT. The gene calls are TRBV3-1 and TRBJ1-4; no clear D. The CDR3 loop spans 10 amino acids. Germline CDR1 LGHDT, CDR2 YNNKEL (reference sequence). The V end was cut by 8 bases, the J end by 10 bases, with 8 bases between.